This T cell receptor (beta chain) was retrieved from a study of T-cell reconstitution after alpha-beta-depleted transplantation in children (dated by TCRdb to about 2016). The study in broad terms: T-cell immune reconstitution after TCRalphabeta/CD19-depleted allogeneic hematopoietic cell transplantation in children was quantitatively tracked in the study by means of TCR repertoire profiling. Results the study describes overall, beyond this receptor: In some patients, high TCRbeta diversity at day 60 was attributed to recipient T cells and intrathymic progenitors that had survived conditioning. Over the following months the frequencies of hyperexpanded clones went down, and after one year T-cell counts and TCRbeta diversity were mostly credited to newly produced T cells. Apparently early alphabetaT-cell count recovery about two months after transplant reportedly relied on only several hundred rapidly expanded clones derived from non-depleted graft cells.

In light of the paper, this sample's treatment or condition label describes: allogeneic hematopoietic cell transplantation with graft depleted of TCRalphabeta T cells and CD19 B cells. Transplant recipients were children who received TCRalphabeta/CD19-depleted allogeneic hematopoietic cell grafts. Library preparation employed PCR. Sequencing used an Illumina HiSeq 2500. TCR libraries were prepared with molecular barcoding, using unique molecular identifiers to normalize TCRbeta repertoire quantification. TCRdb reprocessed the public reads (quality trimming at Q25 with fastp, clone calling with MiXCR) and kept in-frame beta chains. Every CDR3 protein is listed once, alongside the most common genes and DNA of its rows. The sample yields 900,000 or so distinct CDR3 sequences; roughly 15% were counted once. Of the sample, approximately 4.5% is held by the ten largest clones. Its CDR3 holds 13 amino acids, cysteine through phenylalanine. Just the 39-base CDR3 DNA is kept, in frame starting at base 1. The germline V gene supplies CDR1 WSHSY and CDR2 SAAADI. Trimming removed 8 bases from V and 4 bases from J, leaving 14 bases between the germline ends.

Regarding this clonotype: Its binding antigen is unknown. The input lacks base qualities; no much larger clone sits a single base away.

Specimen: PBMCs, mostly from graft donor cells, collected 360 days after TCRalphabeta/CD19-depleted stem cell transplant. The TCR originated in a male patient between 10 and 17 years old who had a stem cell transplant for acute lymphoblastic leukemia, so the T cells may come from the graft donor. The chain was built from TRBV10-2 and TRBJ1-1, with no confidently assigned D gene. The CDR3 reads CASWLVKSTEAFF. The sequenced DNA: TGCGCCAGCTGGCTGGTTAAGTCCACTGAAGCTTTCTTT.